This TCR beta chain was captured by sequencing in a study of response to subunit inactivated influenza vaccine. Comments on this clonotype: Its specificity is unknown.

Study findings and constraints: A suggestion made by the authors is that each seasonal influenza vaccination recruits few new T cells.

The germline V gene encodes CDR1 SEHNR and CDR2 FQNEAQ (reference sequence). J gave up 4 bases and V 4 bases, and 6 bases lay outside the gene matches. This CDR3 has 14 residues. In TCRdb, the RT-PCR reads were re-called with MiXCR into one record per CDR3 protein. The repertoire has about 540,000 distinct CDR3 sequences, roughly 25% of them found once; the top ten carry around 2.8%. This sample also belongs to another study, concerning T cells expressing NK-cell markers. That paper states: Production of TCR beta cDNA relied on 5'RACE template switching with UMIs. Source material for TCR beta repertoires consisted of sorted CD3+CD56+NKG2C+, CD3+CD56+NKG2C- and CD3+CD56-NKG2C+ T cells. Alpha-beta TCR T cells were the sole sorting target in several experiments, owing to an anti-gamma-delta TCR antibody. In more than 5 donors, dominant CD3+CD56+NKG2C+ clonotypes ranked among the top 10 CD8+ clonotypes.

The sequencing used CD4+ T cells sorted from PBMCs, collected about 13 days after vaccination. The source of this sequence is a man aged 45-60 years who received an inactivated influenza vaccine. The V gene is TRBV7-9, the J gene TRBJ1-2; TRBD1 matches 7 bases. This chain's CDR3 is CASSSGQDIYGYTF. In DNA, the CDR3 is TGTGCCAGCAGCTCCGGACAGGACATCTATGGCTACACCTTC. The variable domain in full, with the rest retrieved from reference TRBV7-9 and TRBJ1-2, is DTGVSQNPRHKITKRGQNVTFRCDPISEHNRLYWYRQTLGQGPEFLTYFQNEAQLEKSRLLSDRFSAERPKGSFSTLEIQRTEQGDSAMYLCASSSGQDIYGYTFGSGTRLTVV.